This TCR beta chain was documented in a study of blood T cells in healthy people across ages. The CDR3 loop spans 14 amino acids. J was trimmed by 6 bases and V by 6 bases; bases with no gene match: 5. Germline V lookup: CDR1 SGHTA, CDR2 FQGNSA. A second PCR of 7 to 11 cycles used a sample-barcoded 5' primer and a J-beta primer mix. MiXCR, applied by TCRdb to the 5' RACE reads, yields one record per CDR3 protein. The sample lists 1.5 million to 2 million distinct CDR3 sequences; about 50% were seen once. Peripheral blood samples of 9 to 10 milliliters were drawn from each donor. The sequence was obtained from a woman in her 40s in good health. J is TRBJ2-3 and V is TRBV7-2; 11 nucleotides line up with TRBD2. The sample consisted of blood. As DNA, the CDR3 is TGTGCCAGCAGGTTTAGCGGGGGGGGCGATACGCAGTATTTT. Translated: CASRFSGGGDTQYF. The full variable domain, with the rest looked up from reference TRBV7-2 and TRBJ2-3, is GAGVSQSPSNKVTEKGKDVELRCDPISGHTALYWYRQSLGQGLEFLIYFQGNSAPDKSGLPSDRFSAERTGGSVSTLTIQRTQQEDSAVYLCASRFSGGGDTQYFGPGTRLTVL.